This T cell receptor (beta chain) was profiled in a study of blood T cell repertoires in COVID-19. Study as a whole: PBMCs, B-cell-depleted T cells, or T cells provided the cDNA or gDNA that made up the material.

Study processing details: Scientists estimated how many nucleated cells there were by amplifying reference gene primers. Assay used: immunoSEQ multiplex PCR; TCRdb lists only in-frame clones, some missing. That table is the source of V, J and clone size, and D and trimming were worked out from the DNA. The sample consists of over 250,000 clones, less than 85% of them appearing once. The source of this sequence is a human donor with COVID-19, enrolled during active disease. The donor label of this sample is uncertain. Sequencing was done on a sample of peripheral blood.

In nucleotides, the CDR3 is TGTGCCAGCAGCTTCACTAGCGGGAGGACTAATGAGCAGTTCTTC. It yields the protein CASSFTSGRTNEQFF. The J gene is TRBJ2-1, the V gene TRBV7-3; 12 bases fit TRBD2. The CDR3 contains 15 residues. J was trimmed by 7 bases and V by 3 bases; bases with no gene match: 4. Germline V CDR1 and CDR2: SGHTA, FQGTGA.